The T cell receptor beta chain described here comes from a study of T cells in Graves' hyperthyroidism and ophthalmopathy. About this clonotype itself: Its cognate antigen is unknown.

In germline, CDR1 is SQVTM, CDR2 ANQGSEA. V lost 4 bases and J 6 bases, leaving 10 bases between the germline ends. This CDR3 spans 13 amino acids. Study observations and caveats: Also found in blood were most expanded thyroid clonotypes above 0.001. Using 13 V-J features, a model discriminated ophthalmopathy from stable hyperthyroidism.

The TCR beta CDR3 regions underwent amplification using RNA transcripts as the source. The primer set for the first-round RT-PCR of the TCR CDR3 was HTBI. A single record per CDR3 protein comes from TCRdb applying MiXCR to the multiplex PCR reads. This sample has approximately 720,000 distinct CDR3 sequences, with roughly a sixth found just once. The study excluded patients with uncontrolled infection, other autoimmune disease, pregnancy or lactation. Thyroid ultrasound, orbital computed tomography, clinical symptoms, and serum thyroxine and TRAb underpinned diagnoses. This chain joins TRBV29-1 and TRBJ1-6, with a tentative D call TRBD1 (6 bases). The specimen sequenced was blood. The clonotype originates from a woman aged 45-60 years with Graves' hyperthyroidism that later progressed to Graves' ophthalmopathy. CDR3 loop: CSVAGAGNSPLHF. CDR3 DNA: TGCAGCGTTGCAGGGGCCGGTAATTCACCCCTCCACTTT.